The clone carrying this T cell receptor (beta chain) was seen more than once but under ten times. These data come from a study of blood T cell repertoires in COVID-19. In the original workflow: Reference gene primer amplification gave estimated nucleated cell counts. The repertoire was sequenced with immunoSEQ multiplex PCR; TCRdb's copy has only in-frame clones and lacks some. The DNA gave D and trimming, while V, J and clone size come from that table. The sample contains about 140,000 clones, approximately 82% of which appear only once. This receptor was obtained from a human donor in a cohort sampled during active COVID-19. The sequenced sample consisted of peripheral blood.

The CDR3 region is CAWRKAGGELFF. The CDR3 nucleotides are TGTGCCTGGAGGAAGGCAGGGGGGGAGCTGTTTTTT. This sequence joins TRBV30 and TRBJ2-2, with D perhaps TRBD1 (5 bases). The CDR3 has 12 amino acids. The V end lost 3 bases, the J end lost 8 bases, and 10 bases lay between the germline ends. Germline V gene data show CDR1 as GTSNPN and CDR2 as SVGIG (reference sequence).